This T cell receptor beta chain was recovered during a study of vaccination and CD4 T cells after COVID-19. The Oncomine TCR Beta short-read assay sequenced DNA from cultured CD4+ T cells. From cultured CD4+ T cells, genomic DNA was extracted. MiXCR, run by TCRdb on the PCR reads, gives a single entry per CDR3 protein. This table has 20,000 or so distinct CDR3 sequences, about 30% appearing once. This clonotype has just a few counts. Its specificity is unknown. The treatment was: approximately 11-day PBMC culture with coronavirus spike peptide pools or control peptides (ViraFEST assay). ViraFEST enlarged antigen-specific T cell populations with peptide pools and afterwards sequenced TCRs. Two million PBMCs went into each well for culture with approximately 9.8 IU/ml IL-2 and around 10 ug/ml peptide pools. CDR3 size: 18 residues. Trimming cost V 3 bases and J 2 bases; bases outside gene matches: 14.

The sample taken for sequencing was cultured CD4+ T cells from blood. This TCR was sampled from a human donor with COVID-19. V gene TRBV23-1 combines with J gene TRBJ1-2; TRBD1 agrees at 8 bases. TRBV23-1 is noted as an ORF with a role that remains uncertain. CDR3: CASSHGSGQAITNYGYTF. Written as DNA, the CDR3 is TGCGCCAGCAGTCACGGATCGGGACAGGCAATCACAAACTATGGCTACACCTTC.